This record looks at one T cell receptor (beta chain) sequence and its context. The antigen remains unidentified. The source of the sample is a study of beta chain features in type 1 diabetes. General study results and limits: Among patients with Type 1 diabetes, TCRB CDR3s were moderately but significantly shorter in every one of the four CD4+ subsets.

CDR1 is MDHEN, CDR2 SYDVKM, per germline. The ends were cut back, 8 bases at V and 1 base at J, with 17 bases in the middle. The CDR3 covers 15 residues. The study reverse transcribed the entire isolated RNA, so it sequenced expressed TCRB transcripts. Clones were read by immunoSEQ multiplex PCR, and TCRdb kept only the in-frame ones, dropping some. The data show a few hundred thousand clones, with about 20% seen just once and around 0.028% held by the top ten. This receptor was identified in a woman aged 40 to 49 with type 1 diabetes. Sequenced: naive CD4+ T cells from blood. This chain links TRBV28 with TRBJ1-1, with a weak D call TRBD1 (5 bases). The CDR3 DNA reads TGTGCCAGCCCCCCGTGGGGCATAGAGAACACTGAAGCTTTCTTT. Translated, it gives CASPPWGIENTEAFF.